This T cell receptor (beta chain) was captured by sequencing in a study of sequential checkpoint blockade in melanoma. Study-wide background: Patients were randomized 1:1 to nivolumab-then-ipilimumab or ipilimumab-then-nivolumab first-line. Maintenance nivolumab came after either treatment sequence.

As for treatment: randomized to nivolumab then ipilimumab (arm A) or the reverse (arm B). DNA-damaging chemotherapy had not been given to any patient beforehand. Live CD3+CD8+ CD19− CD56− cells were sorted from PBMCs. Produced via immunoSEQ multiplex PCR; TCRdb's table is partial and in-frame only. The sample lists about 15,000 clones, 77% occurring once. The sequencing used CD8+ T cells sorted from blood (inferred from file names), collected from a patient given nivolumab and ipilimumab in sequence. The receptor was isolated from a human donor with melanoma.

This CDR3 is CASSHGTGREKLFF. CDR3 sequence (DNA): TGTGCCAGCAGCCACGGGACAGGGAGGGAAAAACTGTTTTTT. The chain couples TRBV28 to TRBJ1-4, with 9 bases aligning to TRBD1. CDR1 is MDHEN and CDR2 is SYDVKM in the germline V gene. With 6 bases clipped from V and 8 bases from J, the junction kept 7 bases outside the gene matches. This CDR3 region has 14 residues. Full variable domain (missing parts from reference TRBV28 and TRBJ1-4): DVKVTQSSRYLVKRTGEKVFLECVQDMDHENMFWYRQDPGLGLRLIYFSYDVKMKEKGDIPEGYSVSREKKERFSLILESASTNQTSMYLCASSHGTGREKLFFGSGTQLSVL.